Sequencing of this TCR beta chain was carried out in a study of OX40 agonist ivuxolimab in advanced cancers. Findings and caveats of the study: Fewer expanded clones were found on average in CD4+ than in CD8+ T cells.

Per the germline V gene, CDR1 is MDHEN and CDR2 is SYDVKM. The trim removed 10 bases at V and 2 bases at J, leaving 9 bases unmatched. The CDR3 contains 16 residues. In regard to this clone: The antigen is undetermined.

Sequencing used immunoSEQ multiplex PCR; TCRdb keeps in-frame clones, though not all of them. The sample contains tens of thousands of clones, 65% to 90% of which appear only once. The V call is TRBV28, the J call TRBJ2-7; TRBD2 agrees at 15 bases. Sequencing used CD4+ or CD8+ T cells sorted from blood, obtained in a trial of the OX40 agonist ivuxolimab. The TCR was taken from an adult with an advanced solid tumor such as melanoma, head and neck, liver or kidney cancer. The CDR3 region is CAKWGLAGGRAYEQYF. In DNA, the CDR3 is TGTGCCAAGTGGGGACTAGCGGGAGGCAGGGCCTACGAGCAGTACTTC.